The T cell receptor beta chain under discussion was sequenced for a study of technical replicates of blood from several donors. Some clones are missing from TCRdb's copy, which holds only in-frame ones; the method was immunoSEQ multiplex PCR. Of about 66,000 clones in the sample, around nine tenths were seen once. Unmatched junction bases numbered 5, after V lost 9 bases and J lost 2 bases. Germline V gene data show CDR1 as LNHNV and CDR2 as YYDKDF (reference sequence). The CDR3 has 13 amino acids. The clonotype comes from a human donor in good health. The chain combines TRBV15 with TRBJ2-3; 7 positions agree with TRBD2. Sequencing used T cells isolated from PBMCs. The CDR3: CATSLADTDTQYF. CDR3 DNA: TGTGCCACTTCGCTAGCGGACACAGATACGCAGTATTTT.